This T cell receptor (beta chain) was sequenced during a study of patients and donors after allogeneic stem cell transplantation. With regard to this clonotype: Its ends do not fully match the called genes, so a read error is possible.

This CDR3 comprises 10 residues. Per the germline V gene, CDR1 is MNHNS and CDR2 is SASEGT. TCRdb recomputed calls from the RT-PCR reads with MiXCR, one row per CDR3 protein. The sample has hundreds of thousands of distinct CDR3 sequences, approximately 16% seen once; the top ten hold about 7%. Sequencing was done on a sample of blood, either unsorted or a sorted T cell fraction (not recorded which). The sequence was collected from a human donor who was either an allogeneic HSCT recipient or a stem cell or donor lymphocyte infusion donor (not recorded which). It is not recorded whose cells these are; they may come from a transplant donor. This chain connects TRBV6-1 to TRBJ2-7; a possible D gene is TRBD1 (6 bases). The DNA for the CDR3 is TGTGCCAGCGGTCCGAAGGACAGTGGCTTC. It encodes CASGPKDSGF.